This T cell receptor beta chain was captured in a study of blood T cell repertoires in COVID-19. Study-wide context: PBMCs, B-cell-depleted T cells, or T cells were the source of the cDNA or gDNA that made up the material.

Trimming cost V 6 bases and J 8 bases; bases outside gene matches: 8. CDR3 length: 13 amino acids. Germline loops: CDR1 SNHLY, CDR2 FYNNEI. The data were produced by immunoSEQ multiplex PCR, yet TCRdb's version contains in-frame clones alone and is incomplete. The data show fewer than 400,000 clones, 89% seen once. This sequence joins TRBV2 and TRBJ1-2; TRBD1 aligns across 8 bases. Sequenced sample: peripheral blood. This TCR was sampled from a woman aged 25 to 39 with COVID-19, enrolled during active disease. The CDR3 spells CASRQGAVGGYTF. CDR3 DNA: TGTGCCAGCAGGCAGGGGGCTGTCGGGGGCTACACCTTC.